A single sample gave rise to the 18 T cell receptor beta chains below, sequenced in a study of T cells in localized non-small cell lung cancer. The method was immunoSEQ multiplex PCR; TCRdb's version includes in-frame clones alone and lacks a portion of them. In the table there are more than 40,000 clones, about 88% of which are singletons. The material sequenced was PBMCs, taken before any cancer treatment. The source of these receptors is a man aged 40-75 years with stage II lung adenocarcinoma.

This chain joins TRBV5-5 and TRBJ2-2; D not certain. The CDR3 runs 13 residues. Germline assignment: CDR1 SGHKS and CDR2 YYEKEE (reference sequence). Deletions cut 0 bases from V and 6 bases from J, with 6 bases between. The CDR3 spells CASSLDNPGELFF. In DNA form, the CDR3 reads TGTGCCAGCAGCTTGGACAACCCCGGGGAGCTGTTTTTT.

This clone was observed once. The chain uses TRBV6-5 and TRBJ1-2, with a possible D match to TRBD1 (6 bases). V was clipped by 0 bases and J by 7 bases, with 18 bases between them. This CDR3 is built from 16 residues. Germline V gene data show CDR1 as MNHEY and CDR2 as SVGAGI. The CDR3 DNA follows: TGTGCCAGCAGTTACTCTAGAAGCCCTGGGGGCGGTGGCTACACCTTC. It is translated as CASSYSRSPGGGGYTF.

The V gene is TRBV18, the J gene TRBJ1-4; 9 bases match TRBD1. CDR3 length: 15 residues. Germline V gene data show CDR1 as KGHSH and CDR2 as LQKENI. V was clipped by 4 bases and J by 8 bases; unmatched bases: 8. This CDR3 reads CASSRDRGMEEKLFF. Written as DNA, the CDR3 is TGTGCCAGCTCACGTGACAGGGGGATGGAAGAAAAACTGTTTTTT.

The CDR3 is CASSPGQGGTEAFF. The CDR3, as DNA: TGCGCCAGCAGCCCGGGACAGGGTGGCACTGAAGCTTTCTTT. J is TRBJ1-1 and V is TRBV4-1; 9 bases align to TRBD1. Trimming took 4 bases from V and 4 from J; bases not matched to a gene: 4. The CDR3 runs 14 residues. The germline CDR1 and CDR2 sequences are MGHRA and YSYEKL.

J is TRBJ1-2 and V is TRBV7-8; 7 positions match TRBD1. Germline assignment: CDR1 SGHVS and CDR2 FQNEAQ. V lost 5 bases to trimming and J lost 4 bases; unmatched junction nucleotides: 16. This CDR3 spans 17 amino acids. The CDR3 here is CASSIEIRDSYSYGYTF. DNA for the CDR3: TGTGCCAGCAGCATAGAGATCCGGGACAGCTATAGCTATGGCTACACCTTC.

V and J are TRBV6-6 and TRBJ2-6; D ambiguous. Germline loops: CDR1 MNHNY, CDR2 SVGAGI (reference sequence). The germline V and J ends were trimmed by 4 bases and 2 bases, with 6 bases remaining between them. The CDR3 has 14 amino acids. The chain's CDR3 is CASSSTAGANVLTF. The CDR3 DNA reads as TGTGCCAGCAGTTCAACAGCTGGGGCCAACGTCCTGACTTTC.

The chain employs TRBV6-1 and TRBJ2-1; tentatively, D is TRBD2 (6 bases). Germline V gene data show CDR1 as MNHNS and CDR2 as SASEGT. The CDR3 sequence is 16 residues long. V was pared by 2 bases and J by 1 base, with 12 bases between. The CDR3 reads CASSELGGNSYNEQFF. The CDR3 DNA follows: TGTGCCAGCAGTGAACTCGGGGGTAATTCCTACAATGAGCAGTTCTTC.

The chain joins TRBV6-5 to TRBJ1-2; a weak D match, TRBD1 (6 bases). This CDR3 has 14 residues. Trimming took 6 bases from V and 4 from J, leaving 15 bases between them. The V gene's germline CDR1 is MNHEY and CDR2 SVGAGI. The CDR3 reads CASRQGSRSYGYTF. As DNA, the CDR3 is TGTGCCAGCAGGCAGGGGAGTAGGAGCTATGGCTACACCTTC.

The rearrangement uses TRBV2 and TRBJ1-4, with no clear D. In germline, CDR1 is SNHLY, CDR2 FYNNEI. This CDR3 spans 14 amino acids. Between the trimmed V and J ends, which lost 7 bases and 6 bases, there was a span of 15 bases. For the CDR3, the DNA is TGTGCCAGCACTAAAGGGCCTGGGGATGAAAAACTGTTTTTT. This encodes CASTKGPGDEKLFF.

The chain uses TRBV29-1 and TRBJ1-2; D is perhaps TRBD1 (6 bases). This CDR3 has 13 residues. Trimming removed 3 bases at V and 4 bases at J, with 12 bases between. CDR1 is SQVTM, CDR2 ANQGSEA, per germline. CDR3 region: CSVEEQGPYGYTF. In DNA form, the CDR3 reads TGCAGCGTTGAGGAACAGGGTCCCTATGGCTACACCTTC.

The rearrangement uses TRBV6-1 and TRBJ2-5; D is possibly TRBD1 (7 bases). The CDR3 is made up of 18 amino acids. V was clipped by 1 base and J by 1 base, with 19 bases between them. Germline CDR1 reads MNHNS; CDR2 reads SASEGT. CDR3 coding DNA: TGTGCCAGCAGTGAAGTAGTCGGGGGAACAGGGGCCCAAGAGACCCAGTACTTC. Translating gives CASSEVVGGTGAQETQYF.

This chain links TRBV7-2 with TRBJ1-6; a weak D match, TRBD1 (5 bases). CDR1 and CDR2 from the germline V gene are SGHTA and FQGNSA. Trimming removed 0 bases from V and 8 bases from J, with 14 bases in between. This CDR3 has 16 amino acids. CDR3 residues: CASSLAETVSYSPLHF. The CDR3 bases are TGTGCCAGCAGCTTAGCGGAGACAGTTTCTTATTCACCCCTCCACTTT.

The chain is built from TRBV19 and TRBJ2-4, with 7 nucleotides matching TRBD1. Germline assignment: CDR1 LNHDA and CDR2 SQIVND (reference sequence). V lost 4 bases, J lost 9 bases, and 9 bases stayed unmatched. The CDR3 extends over 14 amino acids. CDR3 sequence reads: CASSTGTVSGIQYF. For the CDR3, the DNA is TGTGCCAGTAGTACCGGGACAGTTTCGGGCATTCAGTACTTC.

CDR3 coding DNA: TGTGCCTGGAGTCAGGGACCGAACACTGAAGCTTTCTTT. Protein product: CAWSQGPNTEAFF. The rearrangement uses TRBV30 and TRBJ1-1; possible D gene TRBD1, 5 bases. The CDR3 has 13 residues. Germline V lookup: CDR1 GTSNPN, CDR2 SVGIG (reference sequence). Trimming removed 2 bases from V and 1 base from J, with 8 bases in between.

This clone was detected once. This chain uses TRBV7-6 with TRBJ2-2; 10 bases map to TRBD2. V dropped 2 bases and J dropped 0; count of bases not matched to a gene: 9. CDR3 length: 19 residues. Germline lookup yields CDR1 SGHVS and CDR2 FNYEAQ. CDR3 amino acids: CASSLPSGGQITNTGELFF. CDR3 coding DNA: TGTGCCAGCAGCTTACCTAGCGGGGGCCAAATAACGAACACCGGGGAGCTGTTTTTT.

CDR3 sequence: CASSLATGAFTDTQYF. Here the CDR3 DNA reads TGTGCCAGCAGCTTAGCGACGGGGGCGTTCACAGATACGCAGTATTTT. This sequence joins TRBV7-9 and TRBJ2-3; either TRBD1 or TRBD2 may supply D (6 bases each). Trimming removed 0 bases from V and 2 bases from J, with 12 bases in between. Germline CDR1 and CDR2: SEHNR and FQNEAQ (reference sequence). The CDR3 is 16 amino acids.

The rearrangement uses TRBV5-4 and TRBJ1-1; D gene uncertain. V lost 3 bases and J 7 bases, leaving 19 bases between the germline ends. There are 15 residues in the CDR3. Germline assignment: CDR1 SGHNT and CDR2 YYREEE (reference sequence). CDR3 nucleotides: TGTGCCAGCAGCTCCACCTATGCCGCAAACCTTGAAGCTTTCTTT. This translates into CASSSTYAANLEAFF.

This sequence joins TRBV10-3 and TRBJ1-2, with 7 nucleotides matching TRBD1. The CDR3 loop spans 15 amino acids. With 5 bases clipped from V and 0 bases from J, the junction kept 6 bases outside the gene matches. Germline assignment: CDR1 ENHRY and CDR2 SYGVKD. For the CDR3, the DNA is TGTGCCATCAGTTTAAACAGGGGTTCTAACTATGGCTACACCTTC. Its translation is CAISLNRGSNYGYTF.